Following are 10 T cell receptor beta chains from one sample sequenced in a study of cytomegalovirus exposure and HLA in healthy donors. Assay used: immunoSEQ multiplex PCR; TCRdb lists only in-frame clones, some missing. Here the sample spans approximately 200,000 clones, approximately 88% being singletons. Sequenced: PBMCs. These receptors originate from a man aged 18 to 30 in good health and CMV-seropositive.

Points on this clone: One end of the junction is discordant with germline, which a read error may explain. The chain recombines TRBV5-6 with TRBJ2-5; 13 nucleotides line up with TRBD2. CDR1 is SGHDT and CDR2 is YYEEEE in the germline V gene. The CDR3 runs 14 residues. The CDR3 DNA reads TGTGCCAGCAGCCGGGGGACTAGCGGGACAGGTCTAGACTTC. This sequence encodes CASSRGTSGTGLDF.

V usage is TRBV4-2 and J usage is TRBJ2-7, with a possible D match to TRBD2 (5 bases). The V gene's germline CDR1 is LGHNA and CDR2 YNFKEQ. V was pared by 1 base and J by 5 bases, with 12 bases between. This CDR3 contains 14 residues. CDR3 bases: TGTGCCAGCAGCCAAGCGGAGGAAGGCCACGAGCAGTACTTC. Amino acid sequence: CASSQAEEGHEQYF.

This clone was seen only a few times. The rearrangement joins TRBV9 to TRBJ2-1; tentative D call: TRBD2 (6 bases). There are 17 residues in the CDR3. Trimming left V 0 bases short and J 6 bases short, with 19 bases between. Looked up from germline, CDR1 is SGDLS and CDR2 is YYNGEE. The CDR3 coding sequence is TGTGCCAGCAGCGTAGCTACTGTCTCATCCGGGGGCAATGAGCAGTTCTTC. Protein: CASSVATVSSGGNEQFF.

The V call is TRBV7-9, the J call TRBJ1-1, with a tentative D call TRBD1 (5 bases). V was cut by 0 bases and J by 1 base, with 9 bases left in between. The CDR3 length is 15 residues. CDR1 is SEHNR, CDR2 FQNEAQ, per germline (reference sequence). The CDR3 spells CASSLAPQGNTEAFF. The CDR3 nucleotides are TGTGCCAGCAGCTTAGCGCCGCAGGGGAACACTGAAGCTTTCTTT.

The chain is built from TRBV9 and TRBJ2-7, with TRBD1 identical over 8 bases. V was clipped by 3 bases and J by 7 bases; unmatched bases: 12. CDR1 is SGDLS, CDR2 YYNGEE, per germline. CDR3 length: 15 residues. CDR3 amino acids: CASSAQGAPAVEQYF. The DNA of the CDR3 is TGTGCCAGCAGCGCCCAGGGGGCCCCCGCAGTGGAGCAGTACTTC.

The chain employs TRBV30 and TRBJ2-2, with D tentatively TRBD1 (7 bases). Germline V gives CDR1 GTSNPN, CDR2 SVGIG (reference sequence). V lost 6 bases, J lost 2 bases, and 13 bases lay in between. This CDR3 comprises 14 residues. The CDR3 DNA sequence: TGTGCCTGTGCGGGACAGTTAAACACCGGGGAGCTGTTTTTT. It specifies CACAGQLNTGELFF.

V is TRBV28 and J is TRBJ2-7, with a tentative D call TRBD2 (6 bases). The germline gives CDR1 MDHEN, CDR2 SYDVKM. The CDR3 loop spans 17 amino acids. Trimming shortened V by 0 bases and J by 0 bases, and 15 bases separated the two germline ends. CDR3 amino acids: CASSLWGLEGRSYEQYF. In nucleotides, the CDR3 is TGTGCCAGCAGTTTATGGGGGTTGGAGGGCCGCTCCTACGAGCAGTACTTC.

This chain connects TRBV12-5 to TRBJ1-2; 9 nucleotides align to TRBD1. The CDR3 totals 15 residues. Germline CDR1 is LGHNT and CDR2 is FRNRAP. With 1 base clipped from V and 7 bases from J, the junction kept 7 bases outside the gene matches. The DNA for the CDR3 is TGTGCTAGTGGTTTGGACGGACAGGGGCTACGTGGCTACACCTTC. This gives the protein CASGLDGQGLRGYTF.

The rearrangement joins TRBV5-1 to TRBJ2-1, with a tentative D call TRBD2 (6 bases). This CDR3 contains 16 residues. Germline V CDR1 and CDR2: SGHRS, YFSETQ. Trimming stripped 3 bases from V and 5 bases from J, with 18 bases between. The CDR3 nucleotides read TGCGCCAGCAGCTGGGCCCGGGGAGGAGGACACAATGAGCAGTTCTTC. Its protein product is CASSWARGGGHNEQFF.

This clone was observed at least ten times. The J gene is TRBJ2-7, the V gene TRBV6-6; maybe TRBD1 (6 bases). Germline CDR1 is MNHNY and CDR2 is SVGAGI (reference sequence). CDR3 size: 14 residues. V lost 6 bases and J lost 4, with 16 bases in between. The CDR3 DNA sequence: TGTGCCAGCAGAACACAGGGCCCCCAATACGAGCAGTACTTC. Protein sequence: CASRTQGPQYEQYF.